This record concerns one T cell receptor beta chain sequence. Its antigen remains unknown. The record originates from a study of OX40 agonist ivuxolimab in advanced cancers. Background on the study: Ivuxolimab, which is an agonistic anti-OX40 (CD134) antibody, was administered to the patients. While on treatment, patients had intravenous ivuxolimab at 0.01 to 10 mg/kg every 2 weeks.

Assay used: immunoSEQ multiplex PCR; TCRdb lists only in-frame clones, some missing. The top ten clones hold more than 0.5% of a sample with some 80,000 clones, 87% of them seen once. Findings of the study overall: The study found that CD8+ T cells averaged more expanded clones than CD4+.

This CDR3 is 14 amino acids long. Germline assignment: CDR1 SGHVS and CDR2 FQNEAQ. V was shortened by 1 base and J by 5 bases, with 8 bases between the two germline ends. The chain couples TRBV7-8 to TRBJ1-4, with unresolved D. Source: CD4+ or CD8+ T cells sorted from blood, taken in a trial of the OX40 agonist ivuxolimab. The receptor was derived from an adult with an advanced solid tumor such as melanoma, head and neck, liver or kidney cancer. For the CDR3, the DNA is TGTGCCAGCAGCTTAGAATCGCGGAATGAAAAACTGTTTTTT. This encodes CASSLESRNEKLFF. Based on the CDR3 plus reference TRBV7-8 and TRBJ1-4, the full variable domain is GAGVSQSPRYKVAKRGQDVALRCDPISGHVSLFWYQQALGQGPEFLTYFQNEAQLDKSGLPSDRFFAERPEGSVSTLKIQRTQQEDSAVYLCASSLESRNEKLFFGSGTQLSVL.